These 19 T cell receptor beta chains came from one sample sequenced in a study of CD8 T cells in Susac syndrome. RNA in amounts of roughly 0.5 to 1 ug was reverse transcribed with random hexamers. MiXCR, applied by TCRdb to the immunoSEQ multiplex PCR reads, yields one record per CDR3 protein. This table has about 90,000 distinct CDR3 sequences, roughly 91% appearing once. The specimen sequenced was CD8+ T cells from PBMCs. The receptors stem from a human donor in good health.

The genes are TRBV10-3 and TRBJ2-2, with 11 nucleotides matching TRBD2. Germline V gene sequence: CDR1 ENHRY, CDR2 SYGVKD. Trimming removed 6 bases from V and 3 bases from J; junction bases left unmatched: 3. The CDR3 spans 15 residues. The CDR3 coding sequence is TGTGCCATCAGCCTAGCGGGGGGAGACACCGGGGAGCTGTTTTTT. Amino acid sequence: CAISLAGGDTGELFF.

V is TRBV29-1 and J is TRBJ2-7; unclear D gene. The CDR3 runs to 11 residues. Trimming cost V 5 bases and J 1 base, with 6 bases left between them. Germline V CDR1 and CDR2: SQVTM, ANQGSEA. The CDR3, as DNA: TGCAGCGTTCTCGTTTCCTACGAGCAGTACTTC. It yields the protein CSVLVSYEQYF.

This clonotype was found once. V gene TRBV9 combines with J gene TRBJ1-2; D is unclear. V dropped 4 bases and J dropped 4 bases, with 11 bases sitting between them. Germline V gene lookup returns CDR1 SGDLS and CDR2 YYNGEE. CDR3 length: 13 residues. The CDR3 DNA reads as TGTGCCAGCAGCCCGAGCTCTTCCTATGGCTACACCTTC. Translated, it gives CASSPSSSYGYTF. Full variable domain (remainder filled in from reference TRBV9 and TRBJ1-2): DSGVTQTPKHLITATGQRVTLRCSPRSGDLSVYWYQQSLDQGLQFLIQYYNGEERAKGNILERFSAQQFPDLHSELNLSSLELGDSALYFCASSPSSSYGYTFGSGTRLTVV.

The chain combines TRBV7-9 with TRBJ2-3; 9 nucleotides line up with TRBD2. Germline V gene lookup returns CDR1 SEHNR and CDR2 FQNEAQ (reference sequence). J lost 0 bases, V lost 1 base, and 11 bases had no gene match. There are 19 residues in the CDR3. The CDR3 DNA reads TGTGCCAGCAGCTTAGTTCCTAGCGGGGATAGTCTTAGCACAGATACGCAGTATTTT. Protein sequence: CASSLVPSGDSLSTDTQYF. The whole variable domain, remainder taken from reference TRBV7-9 and TRBJ2-3, is DTGVSQNPRHKITKRGQNVTFRCDPISEHNRLYWYRQTLGQGPEFLTYFQNEAQLEKSRLLSDRFSAERPKGSFSTLEIQRTEQGDSAMYLCASSLVPSGDSLSTDTQYFGPGTRLTVL.

This rearrangement joins TRBV5-6 to TRBJ1-5; 8 nucleotides agree with TRBD1. The CDR3 sequence is 15 residues long. V trimming: 4 bases; J trimming: 1 base; junction bases outside the gene matches: 4. CDR1 is SGHDT and CDR2 is YYEEEE in the germline V gene. The CDR3 protein is CASSHGTGSNQPQHF. In DNA form, the CDR3 reads TGTGCCAGCAGCCATGGGACAGGCAGCAATCAGCCCCAGCATTTT.

The V gene is TRBV2, the J gene TRBJ2-1; D gene ambiguous. This CDR3 has 15 residues. Trimming removed 5 bases at V and 0 bases at J, with 11 bases between. The V gene's germline CDR1 is SNHLY and CDR2 FYNNEI. The CDR3 spells CASSQTGSSYNEQFF. In DNA, the CDR3 is TGTGCCAGCAGTCAGACTGGAAGCTCCTACAATGAGCAGTTCTTC.

The chain combines TRBV7-2 with TRBJ2-7; the match to TRBD2 covers 9 bases. V was pared by 5 bases and J by 4 bases, with 9 bases of the junction left unmatched. The CDR3 covers 15 residues. Germline V CDR1 and CDR2: SGHTA, FQGNSA. CDR3: CASSPPPSGVYEQYF. In DNA, the CDR3 is TGTGCCAGCAGCCCTCCCCCTAGCGGGGTATACGAGCAGTACTTC.

This sequence joins TRBV5-4 and TRBJ1-1, with D maybe TRBD1 (6 bases). V lost 5 bases and J lost 2, with 13 bases in between. This CDR3 is built from 14 residues. Looked up from germline, CDR1 is SGHNT and CDR2 is YYREEE (reference sequence). The CDR3 DNA reads TGTGCCAGCAGGACCTCGACAGGAAACACTGAAGCTTTCTTT. Protein: CASRTSTGNTEAFF.

The V and J genes are TRBV13 and TRBJ2-2; 8 nucleotides line up with TRBD2. Trimming removed 0 bases from V and 0 bases from J; junction bases left unmatched: 6. Looked up from germline, CDR1 is PRHDT and CDR2 is FYEKMQ (reference sequence). The CDR3 covers 18 residues. The CDR3 loop reads CASSLGLISGANTGELFF. For the CDR3, the DNA is TGTGCCAGCAGCTTAGGCCTAATTAGCGGGGCGAACACCGGGGAGCTGTTTTTT.

The V call is TRBV4-1, the J call TRBJ1-1, with TRBD1 identical over 7 bases. Germline trimming cut 4 bases from V and 1 base from J; bases unmatched to any gene: 12. The germline V gene has CDR1 MGHRA and CDR2 YSYEKL. This CDR3 contains 17 residues. The CDR3, as DNA: TGCGCCAGCAGCCTAGAGGGGCCCGGGACAGAGAACACTGAAGCTTTCTTT. Amino acids: CASSLEGPGTENTEAFF.

This chain uses TRBV2 with TRBJ1-5; 9 positions agree with TRBD1. The germline CDR1 and CDR2 sequences are SNHLY and FYNNEI. The CDR3 covers 15 residues. The J segment lost 4 bases and the V segment lost 6 bases, leaving 7 bases of the junction unmatched. The CDR3 coding sequence is TGTGCCAGCAGGGATCCCGGGACAGGGAATCAGCCCCAGCATTTT. This gives the protein CASRDPGTGNQPQHF.

The V and J genes are TRBV7-9 and TRBJ1-1; 8 bases match TRBD1. CDR1 SEHNR and CDR2 FQNEAQ come from the germline V gene (reference sequence). J lost 3 bases, V lost 3 bases, and 6 bases had no gene match. The length of the CDR3 is 15 residues. The DNA for the CDR3 is TGTGCCAGCAGCTTCGACAGGGGCGCTTACACTGAAGCTTTCTTT. Residues: CASSFDRGAYTEAFF. Looking up the rest from reference TRBV7-9 and TRBJ1-1 gives the full variable domain: DTGVSQNPRHKITKRGQNVTFRCDPISEHNRLYWYRQTLGQGPEFLTYFQNEAQLEKSRLLSDRFSAERPKGSFSTLEIQRTEQGDSAMYLCASSFDRGAYTEAFFGQGTRLTVV.

The chain couples TRBV29-1 to TRBJ2-2; 9 bases fit TRBD1. The germline CDR1 and CDR2 sequences are SQVTM and ANQGSEA. The CDR3 extends over 15 amino acids. Germline trimming cut 5 bases from V and 4 bases from J; bases unmatched to any gene: 8. CDR3: CSVSLTGGSTGELFF. The CDR3 DNA sequence: TGCAGCGTTTCCCTGACAGGGGGAAGCACCGGGGAGCTGTTTTTT.

The rearrangement joins TRBV12-3 or TRBV12-4 to TRBJ2-1; the D call may be TRBD1 or TRBD2 (5 bases each). The ends were cut back, 6 bases at V and 0 bases at J, with 12 bases in the middle. The CDR3 covers 15 residues. CDR3 nucleotides: TGTGCCAGCAGCTCCGGGACGGACTCCTACAATGAGCAGTTCTTC. It specifies CASSSGTDSYNEQFF.

The chain uses TRBV28 and TRBJ2-7; tentative D call: TRBD2 (6 bases). The germline gives CDR1 MDHEN, CDR2 SYDVKM. V lost 6 bases to trimming and J lost 7 bases, with 19 bases between them. The CDR3 contains 14 residues. The CDR3 nucleotides are TGTGCCAGCAGCCCCCCTAACGGGGGTGGTGAGCAGTACTTC. It encodes CASSPPNGGGEQYF.

The chain recombines TRBV6-5 with TRBJ1-2, with 8 bases fitting TRBD1. Unmatched junction bases numbered 6, after V lost 2 bases and J lost 4 bases. Germline V gives CDR1 MNHEY, CDR2 SVGAGI. CDR3 length: 15 amino acids. CDR3 sequence: CASSYATGDLYGYTF. CDR3 nucleotides: TGTGCCAGCAGTTACGCGACAGGGGATCTCTATGGCTACACCTTC.

CDR3 sequence reads: CSAREGRDYEQYF. The CDR3 DNA sequence: TGCAGTGCTAGAGAGGGCAGGGACTACGAGCAGTACTTC. The chain employs TRBV20-1 and TRBJ2-7, with a weak D call TRBD1 (5 bases). The CDR3 is 13 amino acids. V was trimmed by 0 bases and J by 3 bases, leaving 9 bases between them. From germline, CDR1 is DFQATT and CDR2 SNEGSKA (reference sequence).

This rearrangement joins TRBV9 to TRBJ2-7, with 9 bases aligning to TRBD1. This CDR3 is 15 amino acids long. V trimming: 3 bases; J trimming: 5 bases; junction bases outside the gene matches: 9. Germline V gives CDR1 SGDLS, CDR2 YYNGEE. The CDR3 nucleotides are TGTGCCAGCAGCGATGGGGGACAGGGCGGCAACGAGCAGTACTTC. Its translation is CASSDGGQGGNEQYF.

The genes are TRBV29-1 and TRBJ1-2; perhaps TRBD1 as D (5 bases). The V gene lost 4 bases and the J gene lost 2 bases, with 14 bases spanning the gap. Germline lookup yields CDR1 SQVTM and CDR2 ANQGSEA. There are 14 residues in the CDR3. CDR3 protein: CSVVDSGQNYGYTF. The DNA for the CDR3 is TGCAGCGTTGTTGATTCAGGGCAGAACTATGGCTACACCTTC.